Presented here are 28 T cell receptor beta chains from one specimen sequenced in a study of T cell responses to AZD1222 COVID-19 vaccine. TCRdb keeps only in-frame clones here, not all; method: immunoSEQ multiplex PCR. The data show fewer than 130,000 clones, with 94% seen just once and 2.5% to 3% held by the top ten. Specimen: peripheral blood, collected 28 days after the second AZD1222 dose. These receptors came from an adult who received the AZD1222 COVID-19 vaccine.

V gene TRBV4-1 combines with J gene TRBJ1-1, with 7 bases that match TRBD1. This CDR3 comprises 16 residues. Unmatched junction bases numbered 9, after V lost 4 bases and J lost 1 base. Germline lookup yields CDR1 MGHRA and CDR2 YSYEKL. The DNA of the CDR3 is TGCGCCAGCAGCCCAGGGGGGCTTAGGGGGAACACTGAAGCTTTCTTT. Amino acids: CASSPGGLRGNTEAFF.

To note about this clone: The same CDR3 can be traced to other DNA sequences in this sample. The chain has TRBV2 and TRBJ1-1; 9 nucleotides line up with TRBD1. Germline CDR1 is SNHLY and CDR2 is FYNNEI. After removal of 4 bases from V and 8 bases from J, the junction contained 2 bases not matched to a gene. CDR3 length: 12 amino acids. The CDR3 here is CASSGQGVEAFF. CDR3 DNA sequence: TGTGCCAGCAGTGGACAGGGGGTCGAAGCTTTCTTT. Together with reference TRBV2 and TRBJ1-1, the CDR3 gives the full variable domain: EPEVTQTPSHQVTQMGQEVILRCVPISNHLYFYWYRQILGQKVEFLVSFYNNEISEKSEIFDDQFSVERPDGSNFTLKIRSTKLEDSAMYFCASSGQGVEAFFGQGTRLTVV.

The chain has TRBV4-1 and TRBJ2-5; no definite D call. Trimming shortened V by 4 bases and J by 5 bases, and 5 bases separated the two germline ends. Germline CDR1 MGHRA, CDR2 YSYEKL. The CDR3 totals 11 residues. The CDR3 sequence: CASSLGETQYF. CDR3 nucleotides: TGCGCCAGCAGCCTGGGGGAGACCCAGTACTTC.

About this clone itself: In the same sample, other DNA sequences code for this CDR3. The CDR3 nucleotides are TGTGCCAGCAGTCCTCGGGACAGGAATTCACCCCTCCACTTT. This codes for CASSPRDRNSPLHF. The rearrangement joins TRBV6-5 to TRBJ1-6; 8 bases map to TRBD1. V shed 5 bases and J 7 bases; nucleotides not matched to a gene: 4. Germline V gene sequence: CDR1 MNHEY, CDR2 SVGAGI. The CDR3 sequence is 14 residues long.

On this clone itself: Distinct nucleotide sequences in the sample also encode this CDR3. The CDR3 here is CASSESGGTEAFF. CDR3 nucleotides: TGTGCCAGCAGTGAATCAGGGGGCACTGAAGCTTTCTTT. V is TRBV25-1 and J is TRBJ1-1; 7 bases match TRBD1. The CDR3 length is 13 residues. After removal of 1 base from V and 4 bases from J, the junction contained 0 bases not matched to a gene. In germline, CDR1 is MGHDK, CDR2 SYGVNS. The full variable domain, with the rest looked up from reference TRBV25-1 and TRBJ1-1, is EADIYQTPRYLVIGTGKKITLECSQTMGHDKMYWYQQDPGMELHLIHYSYGVNSTEKGDLSSESTVSRIRTEHFPLTLESARPSHTSQYLCASSESGGTEAFFGQGTRLTVV.

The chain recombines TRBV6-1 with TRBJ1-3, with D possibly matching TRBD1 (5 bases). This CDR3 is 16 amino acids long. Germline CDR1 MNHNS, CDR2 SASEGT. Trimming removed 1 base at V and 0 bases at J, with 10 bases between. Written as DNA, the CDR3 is TGTGCCAGCAGTGAAGGACAGCCACACTCTGGAAACACCATATATTTT. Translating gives CASSEGQPHSGNTIYF.

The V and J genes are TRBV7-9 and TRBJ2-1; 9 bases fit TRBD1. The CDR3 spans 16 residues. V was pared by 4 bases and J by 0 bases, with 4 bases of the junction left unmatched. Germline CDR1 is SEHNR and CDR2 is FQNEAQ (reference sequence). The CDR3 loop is CASSSGTGSSYNEQFF. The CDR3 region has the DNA TGTGCCAGCAGCTCCGGGACAGGGAGCTCCTACAATGAGCAGTTCTTC.

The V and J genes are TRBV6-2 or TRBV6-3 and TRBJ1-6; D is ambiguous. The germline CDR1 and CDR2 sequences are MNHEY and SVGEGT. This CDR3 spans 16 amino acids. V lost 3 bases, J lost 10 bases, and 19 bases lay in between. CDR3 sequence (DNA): TGTGCCAGCAGTTATGTATCCGGCAGCCTGGGGTCACCCCTCCACTTT. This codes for CASSYVSGSLGSPLHF.

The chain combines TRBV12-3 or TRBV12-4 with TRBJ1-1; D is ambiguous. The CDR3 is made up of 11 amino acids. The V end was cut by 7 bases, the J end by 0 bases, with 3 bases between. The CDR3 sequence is CASTLNTEAFF. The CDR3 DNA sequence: TGTGCCAGCACCCTGAACACTGAAGCTTTCTTT.

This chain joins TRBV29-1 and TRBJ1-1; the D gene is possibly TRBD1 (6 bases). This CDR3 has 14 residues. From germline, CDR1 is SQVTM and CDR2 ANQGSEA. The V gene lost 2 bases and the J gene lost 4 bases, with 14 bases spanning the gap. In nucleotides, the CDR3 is TGCAGCGTTGAAAAAACTGGGACAACCACTGAAGCTTTCTTT. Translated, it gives CSVEKTGTTTEAFF.

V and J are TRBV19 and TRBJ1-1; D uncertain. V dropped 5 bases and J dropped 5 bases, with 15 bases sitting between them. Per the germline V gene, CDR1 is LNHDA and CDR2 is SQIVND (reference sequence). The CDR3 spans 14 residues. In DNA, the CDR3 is TGTGCCAGTAGTCTCGGGAGCCCCATGACTGAAGCTTTCTTT. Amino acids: CASSLGSPMTEAFF.

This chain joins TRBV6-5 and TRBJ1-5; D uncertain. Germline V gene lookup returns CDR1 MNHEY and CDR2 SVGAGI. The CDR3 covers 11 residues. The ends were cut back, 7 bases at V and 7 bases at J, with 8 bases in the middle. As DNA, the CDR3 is TGTGCCAGCACCTTCGACCAGCCCCAGCATTTT. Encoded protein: CASTFDQPQHF.

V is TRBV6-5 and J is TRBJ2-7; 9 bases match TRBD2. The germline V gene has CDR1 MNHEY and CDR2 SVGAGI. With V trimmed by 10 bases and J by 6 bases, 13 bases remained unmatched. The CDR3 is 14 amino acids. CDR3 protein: CATRGAGGRTEQYF. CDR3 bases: TGTGCCACAAGGGGGGCGGGAGGGCGAACCGAGCAGTACTTC.

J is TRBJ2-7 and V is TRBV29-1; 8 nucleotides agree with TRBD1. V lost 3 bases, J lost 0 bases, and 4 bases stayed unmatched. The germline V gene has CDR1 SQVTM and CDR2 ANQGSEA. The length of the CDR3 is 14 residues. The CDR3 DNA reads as TGCAGCGTTGACGCTGGACAGGGCTCCTACGAGCAGTACTTC. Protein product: CSVDAGQGSYEQYF.

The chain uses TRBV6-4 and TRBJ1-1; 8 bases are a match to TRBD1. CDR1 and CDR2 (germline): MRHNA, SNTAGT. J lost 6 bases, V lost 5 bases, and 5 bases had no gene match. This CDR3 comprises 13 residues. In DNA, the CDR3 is TGTGCCAGCAGTCGACAGGGGCGAGCTGAAGCTTTCTTT. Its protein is CASSRQGRAEAFF.

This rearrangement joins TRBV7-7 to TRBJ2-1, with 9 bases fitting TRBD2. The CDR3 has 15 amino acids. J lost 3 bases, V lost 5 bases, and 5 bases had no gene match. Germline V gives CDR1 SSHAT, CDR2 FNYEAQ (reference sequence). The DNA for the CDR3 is TGTGCCAGCAGCGACCCTAGCGGGAACTACAATGAGCAGTTCTTC. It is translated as CASSDPSGNYNEQFF.

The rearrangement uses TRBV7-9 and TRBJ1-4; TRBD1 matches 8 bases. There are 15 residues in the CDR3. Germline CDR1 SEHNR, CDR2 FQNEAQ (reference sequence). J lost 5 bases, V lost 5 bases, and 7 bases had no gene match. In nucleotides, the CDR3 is TGTGCCAGCAGCCTTCGGGACAGGAGGAATGAAAAACTGTTTTTT. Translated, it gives CASSLRDRRNEKLFF.

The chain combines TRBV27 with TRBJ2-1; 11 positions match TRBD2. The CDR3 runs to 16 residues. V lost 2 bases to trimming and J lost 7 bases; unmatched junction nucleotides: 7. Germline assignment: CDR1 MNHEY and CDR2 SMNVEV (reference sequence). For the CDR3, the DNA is TGTGCCAGCAGTTTAACTCTAGCGGGGGGCCCAAATGAGCAGTTCTTC. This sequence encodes CASSLTLAGGPNEQFF.

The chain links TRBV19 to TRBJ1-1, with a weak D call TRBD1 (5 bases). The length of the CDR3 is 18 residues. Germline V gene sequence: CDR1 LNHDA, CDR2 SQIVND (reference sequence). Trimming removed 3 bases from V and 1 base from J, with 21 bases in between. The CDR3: CASSIGRWRDPKNTEAFF. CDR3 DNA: TGTGCCAGTAGTATTGGGAGGTGGCGGGACCCGAAGAACACTGAAGCTTTCTTT.

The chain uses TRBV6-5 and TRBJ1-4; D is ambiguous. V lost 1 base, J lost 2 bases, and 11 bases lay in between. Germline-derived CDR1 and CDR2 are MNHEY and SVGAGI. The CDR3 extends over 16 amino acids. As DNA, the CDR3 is TGTGCCAGCAGTTACTTTAGGACCATGACTAATGAAAAACTGTTTTTT. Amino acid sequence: CASSYFRTMTNEKLFF.

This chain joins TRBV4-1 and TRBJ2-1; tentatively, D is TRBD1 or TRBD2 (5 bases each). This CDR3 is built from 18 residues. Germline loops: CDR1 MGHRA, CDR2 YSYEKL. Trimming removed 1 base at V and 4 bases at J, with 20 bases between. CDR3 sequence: CASSQGLRLFGAYNEQFF. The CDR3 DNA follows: TGCGCCAGCAGCCAAGGACTACGGCTCTTCGGGGCTTACAATGAGCAGTTCTTC.

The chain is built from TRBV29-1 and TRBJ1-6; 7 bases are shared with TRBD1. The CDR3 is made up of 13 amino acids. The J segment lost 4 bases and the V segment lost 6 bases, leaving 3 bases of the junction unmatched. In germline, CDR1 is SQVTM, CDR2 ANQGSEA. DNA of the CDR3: TGCAGCGTCTCGACAGGGTATAATTCACCCCTCCACTTT. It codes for CSVSTGYNSPLHF.

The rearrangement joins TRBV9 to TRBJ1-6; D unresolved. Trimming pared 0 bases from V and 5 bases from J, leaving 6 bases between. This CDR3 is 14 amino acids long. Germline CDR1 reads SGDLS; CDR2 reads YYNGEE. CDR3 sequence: CASSVGHHNSPLHF. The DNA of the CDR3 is TGTGCCAGCAGCGTAGGACACCATAATTCACCCCTCCACTTT.

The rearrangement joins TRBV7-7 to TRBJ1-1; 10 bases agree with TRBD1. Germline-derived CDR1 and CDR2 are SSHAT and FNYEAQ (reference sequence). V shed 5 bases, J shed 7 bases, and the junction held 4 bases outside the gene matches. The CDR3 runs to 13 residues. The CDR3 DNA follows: TGTGCCAGCAGCCCCTGGGACAGGGGTGAAGCTTTCTTT. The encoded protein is CASSPWDRGEAFF.

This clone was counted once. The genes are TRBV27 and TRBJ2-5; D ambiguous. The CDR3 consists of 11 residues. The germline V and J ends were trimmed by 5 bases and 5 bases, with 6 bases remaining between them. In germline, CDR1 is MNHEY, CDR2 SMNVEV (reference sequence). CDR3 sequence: CASSNFETQYF. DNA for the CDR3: TGTGCCAGCAGTAATTTTGAGACCCAGTACTTC.

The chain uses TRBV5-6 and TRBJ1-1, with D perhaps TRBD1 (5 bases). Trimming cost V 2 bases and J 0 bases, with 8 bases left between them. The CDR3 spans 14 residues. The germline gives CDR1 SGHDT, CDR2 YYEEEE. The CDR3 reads CASSFYRMNTEAFF. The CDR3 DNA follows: TGTGCCAGCAGCTTTTACAGGATGAACACTGAAGCTTTCTTT.

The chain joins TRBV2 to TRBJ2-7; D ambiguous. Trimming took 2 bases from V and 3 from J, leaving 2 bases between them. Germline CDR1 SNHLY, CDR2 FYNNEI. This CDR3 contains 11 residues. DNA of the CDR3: TGTGCCAGCAGTGAAATCTACGAGCAGTACTTC. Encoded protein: CASSEIYEQYF.

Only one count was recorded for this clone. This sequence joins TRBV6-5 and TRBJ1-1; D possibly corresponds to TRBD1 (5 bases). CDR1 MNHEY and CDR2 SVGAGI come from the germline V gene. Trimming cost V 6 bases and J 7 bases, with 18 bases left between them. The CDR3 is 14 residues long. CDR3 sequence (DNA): TGTGCCAGCAGACGAGAGGAGGGGAGCGATGAAGCTTTCTTT. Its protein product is CASRREEGSDEAFF.